This TCR beta chain stems from a study of breast tumors, draining lymph nodes, adjacent tissues. Study-level findings and limits: Luminal-like breast cancer showed significantly greater tumor-nontumor repertoire similarity than basal-like breast cancer did. Tumor repertoires ranked between lymph nodes and nontumor tissue in diversity, with V and J gene preferences. Most tumor T cells seemingly derive from lymph node, then expand in tumor.

The V end lost 5 bases, the J end lost 1 base, and 18 bases lay between the germline ends. This CDR3 region has 17 residues. This clonotype has a count of ten or more. Its antigen is unidentified. The lymph nodes were axillary draining lymph nodes from breast cancer patients. From the multiplex PCR reads, TCRdb called clonotypes with MiXCR, one entry per CDR3 protein. The sample has nearly 200,000 distinct CDR3 sequences; 31% are singletons. The clonotype was recovered from a female donor with breast cancer. Some clones in this sample may be carry-over from other donors' samples. The chain links TRBV12-3 or TRBV12-4 to TRBJ1-3, with D maybe TRBD1 (6 bases). The sequenced sample was axillary lymph node tissue. CDR3 sequence: CASSRMGTLLSGNTIYF. The CDR3 nucleotides read TGTGCCAGCAGTAGAATGGGGACACTTCTATCTGGAAACACCATATATTTT.